One and the same sample provided the 32 T cell receptor beta chains below, sequenced in a study of blood T cell repertoires in COVID-19. Here immunoSEQ multiplex PCR was the method, and the copy in TCRdb shows in-frame clones only, minus some. The sample gives about 87,000 clones, 65% to 90% of which show up once; roughly 15% is in the top ten. Sequencing was carried out using peripheral blood. The origin of the receptors is a woman older than 75 with active or convalescent COVID-19.

The CDR3 coding sequence is TGTGCCTGGAGACCTACCAGGACCGGGGAGCTGTTTTTT. As protein: CAWRPTRTGELFF. This chain uses TRBV30 with TRBJ2-2; D is ambiguous. CDR3 length: 13 residues. V lost 3 bases and J lost 5, with 10 bases in between. CDR1 is GTSNPN, CDR2 SVGIG, per germline (reference sequence).

The DNA for the CDR3 is TGTGCCAGCAGTTTTAGGTTGGGGAGAGATGAGCAGTTCTTC. This codes for CASSFRLGRDEQFF. The chain combines TRBV27 with TRBJ2-1, with a possible D match to TRBD2 (5 bases). V lost 3 bases, J lost 8 bases, and 14 bases lay in between. This CDR3 comprises 14 residues. Per germline, CDR1 MNHEY and CDR2 SMNVEV (reference sequence).

The gene calls are TRBV5-1 and TRBJ2-4; 12 positions match TRBD1. Trimming removed 3 bases from V and 1 base from J; junction bases left unmatched: 8. The CDR3 has 18 residues. Germline lookup yields CDR1 SGHRS and CDR2 YFSETQ. The CDR3 nucleotides read TGCGCCAGCAGCTCTGGGACAGGGGGCGGGGTGGCCAAAAACATTCAGTACTTC. It yields the protein CASSSGTGGGVAKNIQYF.

The V call is TRBV5-5, the J call TRBJ2-4; possible D gene TRBD1, 6 bases. The CDR3 runs to 16 residues. Germline V gene lookup returns CDR1 SGHKS and CDR2 YYEKEE (reference sequence). Trimming stripped 3 bases from V and 5 bases from J, with 18 bases between. CDR3 protein: CASSSLPQGNQNIQYF. The CDR3 DNA sequence: TGTGCCAGCAGCTCCCTACCACAGGGAAACCAAAACATTCAGTACTTC.

The chain has TRBV7-2 and TRBJ2-1; 9 nucleotides agree with TRBD1. Germline assignment: CDR1 SGHTA and CDR2 FQGNSA. The CDR3 has 15 residues. V lost 1 base, J lost 8 bases, and 6 bases stayed unmatched. The DNA for the CDR3 is TGTGCCAGCAGCTTAGGTACAGGGGGCTGGGATGAGCAGTTCTTC. Protein: CASSLGTGGWDEQFF.

This rearrangement joins TRBV11-3 to TRBJ2-3, with TRBD2 as a possible D gene (6 bases). Trimming took 2 bases from V and 2 from J, leaving 11 bases between them. Germline V gene sequence: CDR1 SGHNT, CDR2 YENEEA. The CDR3 length is 15 residues. The CDR3 nucleotides read TGTGCCAGCAGCTTAAGGGGACTGAACACAGATACGCAGTATTTT. It yields the protein CASSLRGLNTDTQYF.

The rearrangement uses TRBV28 and TRBJ1-2, with D possibly being TRBD1 (6 bases). Germline assignment: CDR1 MDHEN and CDR2 SYDVKM. This CDR3 region has 12 residues. Between the trimmed V and J ends, which lost 7 bases and 2 bases, there was a span of 8 bases. The CDR3 region has the DNA TGTGCCAGCAACCAGGGGAACTATGGCTACACCTTC. Its protein is CASNQGNYGYTF.

V and J are TRBV5-1 and TRBJ1-4; D unclear. The CDR3 length is 16 residues. V was trimmed by 4 bases and J by 5 bases, leaving 18 bases between them. Germline CDR1 reads SGHRS; CDR2 reads YFSETQ. For the CDR3, the DNA is TGCGCCAGCAGCCTGGAACTCGGGTCTCTAAATGAAAAACTGTTTTTT. This gives the protein CASSLELGSLNEKLFF.

The V call is TRBV7-9, the J call TRBJ1-2; D not resolved. This CDR3 is 14 amino acids long. Looked up from germline, CDR1 is SEHNR and CDR2 is FQNEAQ (reference sequence). V was cut by 2 bases and J by 8 bases, with 15 bases left in between. CDR3 DNA sequence: TGTGCCAGCAGCTTAAGCGGGCAGCTGGGCGGCTACACCTTC. Encoded protein: CASSLSGQLGGYTF. The complete variable domain, with remaining parts taken from reference TRBV7-9 and TRBJ1-2, reads DTGVSQNPRHKITKRGQNVTFRCDPISEHNRLYWYRQTLGQGPEFLTYFQNEAQLEKSRLLSDRFSAERPKGSFSTLEIQRTEQGDSAMYLCASSLSGQLGGYTFGSGTRLTVV.

The CDR3 loop is CASSSQAGGPDEQFF. DNA for the CDR3: TGTGCCAGTAGTTCCCAAGCGGGAGGGCCTGATGAGCAGTTCTTC. The chain uses TRBV19 and TRBJ2-1, with TRBD2 matching over 10 bases. This CDR3 region has 15 residues. Looked up from germline, CDR1 is LNHDA and CDR2 is SQIVND (reference sequence). With 5 bases clipped from V and 8 bases from J, the junction kept 9 bases outside the gene matches.

This clone has more than one count but fewer than ten. The rearrangement joins TRBV2 to TRBJ2-7; D remains ambiguous. The CDR3 contains 13 residues. Germline CDR1 SNHLY, CDR2 FYNNEI. The V end lost 4 bases, the J end lost 1 base, and 8 bases lay between the germline ends. The CDR3 loop reads CASSAGPSYEQYF. CDR3 in DNA: TGTGCCAGCAGTGCGGGTCCGTCCTACGAGCAGTACTTC.

V usage is TRBV6-5 and J usage is TRBJ2-1; no clear D gene. CDR1 and CDR2 (germline): MNHEY, SVGAGI. Deletions cut 6 bases from V and 8 bases from J, with 17 bases between. CDR3 length equals 14 residues. DNA of the CDR3: TGTGCCAGCAGGGAGCGCGCCGCCTGGGATGAGCAGTTCTTC. It encodes CASRERAAWDEQFF.

The rearrangement links TRBV2 to TRBJ2-3, with 9 bases lining up with TRBD2. Germline V CDR1 and CDR2: SNHLY, FYNNEI. CDR3 length equals 18 residues. The V segment lost 6 bases and the J segment 5 bases; nucleotides outside the gene matches: 18. CDR3 nucleotides: TGTGCCAGCAGCCACGAGGCTAGCGGGAAGTCACGGGGAGATACGCAGTATTTT. Its translation: CASSHEASGKSRGDTQYF.

The CDR3 bases are TGTGCCACCAGCAATCGGCGGACAGGGGGATGGGAGACCCAGTACTTC. Protein: CATSNRRTGGWETQYF. The rearrangement joins TRBV15 to TRBJ2-5; 10 bases fit TRBD1. CDR1 and CDR2 from the germline V gene are LNHNV and YYDKDF (reference sequence). Germline trimming cut 4 bases from V and 5 bases from J; bases unmatched to any gene: 10. There are 16 residues in the CDR3.

This clone showed up just a few times. This sequence joins TRBV7-6 and TRBJ2-2, with TRBD1 as a possible D gene (6 bases). Germline V lookup: CDR1 SGHVS, CDR2 FNYEAQ. Trimming left V 3 bases short and J 2 bases short, with 13 bases between. This CDR3 spans 16 amino acids. The CDR3 sequence is CASSFRRQANTGELFF. CDR3 nucleotide sequence: TGTGCCAGCAGCTTCCGCCGACAGGCCAACACCGGGGAGCTGTTTTTT.

The CDR3 is CASSRGVEALEYF. DNA of the CDR3: TGTGCCAGCAGCCGCGGAGTCGAGGCTCTGGAGTACTTC. The rearrangement uses TRBV9 and TRBJ2-7; D call uncertain. V was trimmed by 4 bases and J by 11 bases, leaving 19 bases between them. The CDR3 loop spans 13 amino acids. Germline V lookup: CDR1 SGDLS, CDR2 YYNGEE. Full variable domain (remainder filled in from reference TRBV9 and TRBJ2-7): DSGVTQTPKHLITATGQRVTLRCSPRSGDLSVYWYQQSLDQGLQFLIQYYNGEERAKGNILERFSAQQFPDLHSELNLSSLELGDSALYFCASSRGVEALEYFGPGTRLTVT.

This clone was picked up a small number of times. This chain uses TRBV2 with TRBJ2-3; D unresolved. CDR1 and CDR2 from the germline V gene are SNHLY and FYNNEI. The CDR3 loop spans 11 amino acids. Deletions cut 4 bases from V and 5 bases from J, with 4 bases between. The CDR3 DNA follows: TGTGCCAGCAGTGCACAAGATACGCAGTATTTT. Its translation is CASSAQDTQYF.

J is TRBJ2-7 and V is TRBV12-3 or TRBV12-4, with D uncertain. Trimming removed 3 bases from V and 3 bases from J, with 9 bases in between. The CDR3 runs to 13 residues. The CDR3 region has the DNA TGTGCCAGCAGTTTGCGGCCGAACTACGAGCAGTACTTC. Translating it yields CASSLRPNYEQYF.

This clone came up a few times. The V and J genes are TRBV5-1 and TRBJ1-1, with 10 bases lining up with TRBD1. After removal of 4 bases from V and 0 bases from J, the junction contained 3 bases not matched to a gene. This CDR3 contains 15 residues. CDR1 is SGHRS and CDR2 is YFSETQ in the germline V gene. The DNA for the CDR3 is TGCGCCAGCAGCGGGGACAGGGGAATGAACACTGAAGCTTTCTTT. This sequence encodes CASSGDRGMNTEAFF.

This chain connects TRBV7-8 to TRBJ1-2; D is undetermined. From germline, CDR1 is SGHVS and CDR2 FQNEAQ. The V gene lost 5 bases and the J gene lost 5 bases, with 9 bases spanning the gap. This CDR3 has 12 amino acids. CDR3 protein: CASSLTDYGYTF. The DNA of the CDR3 is TGTGCCAGCAGCCTAACAGATTATGGCTACACCTTC.

As concerns this clone: The sample carries other DNA sequences with the same CDR3. The chain employs TRBV7-2 and TRBJ1-1; possible D gene TRBD1, 6 bases. With 5 bases removed from V and 1 base from J, the gap between germline ends came to 8 bases. CDR3 length: 13 amino acids. CDR1 is SGHTA, CDR2 FQGNSA, per germline. CDR3 residues: CASSRGQNTEAFF. The CDR3 DNA sequence: TGTGCCAGCAGCCGGGGACAGAACACTGAAGCTTTCTTT. The full variable domain, its missing parts supplied by reference TRBV7-2 and TRBJ1-1, is GAGVSQSPSNKVTEKGKDVELRCDPISGHTALYWYRQSLGQGLEFLIYFQGNSAPDKSGLPSDRFSAERTGGSVSTLTIQRTQQEDSAVYLCASSRGQNTEAFFGQGTRLTVV.

This clone was found once. The chain couples TRBV5-1 to TRBJ2-1; TRBD2 aligns across 11 bases. The CDR3 has 15 residues. V lost 0 bases to trimming and J lost 7 bases; unmatched junction nucleotides: 3. Germline V lookup: CDR1 SGHRS, CDR2 YFSETQ. DNA for the CDR3: TGCGCCAGCAGCTTGGAGCCTAGCGGGGGGAATGAGCAGTTCTTC. Translating gives CASSLEPSGGNEQFF.

The chain combines TRBV4-1 with TRBJ2-1; 15 bases align to TRBD2. Germline assignment: CDR1 MGHRA and CDR2 YSYEKL. CDR3 length equals 18 residues. The junction had 4 bases not matched to a gene; V was cut back by 4 bases and J by 0 bases. The CDR3 protein is CASSPGLAGGSSYNEQFF. CDR3 sequence (DNA): TGCGCCAGCAGCCCCGGACTAGCGGGGGGGTCCTCCTACAATGAGCAGTTCTTC.

This chain joins TRBV11-2 and TRBJ2-1; 7 positions match TRBD2. This CDR3 has 16 residues. V shed 5 bases and J 2 bases; nucleotides not matched to a gene: 9. Germline V lookup: CDR1 SGHAT, CDR2 FQNNGV. CDR3: CASSRSGAGAYNEQFF. Written as DNA, the CDR3 is TGTGCCAGCAGCAGGTCCGGGGCGGGGGCCTACAATGAGCAGTTCTTC. The whole variable domain, remainder taken from reference TRBV11-2 and TRBJ2-1, is EAGVAQSPRYKIIEKRQSVAFWCNPISGHATLYWYQQILGQGPKLLIQFQNNGVVDDSQLPKDRFSAERLKGVDSTLKIQPAKLEDSAVYLCASSRSGAGAYNEQFFGPGTRLTVL.

Ten or more counts support this clone. The rearrangement uses TRBV19 and TRBJ1-2; possible D gene TRBD1, 6 bases. Trimming left V 8 bases short and J 4 bases short, with 14 bases between. The germline CDR1 and CDR2 sequences are LNHDA and SQIVND (reference sequence). There are 13 residues in the CDR3. Written as DNA, the CDR3 is TGTGCCAGTGCTACAGGGTGGACCTATGGCTACACCTTC. Translated: CASATGWTYGYTF.

The rearrangement uses TRBV5-1 and TRBJ2-3; D is possibly TRBD2 (7 bases). The V end was cut by 4 bases, the J end by 1 base, with 13 bases between. The CDR3 has 15 amino acids. Germline loops: CDR1 SGHRS, CDR2 YFSETQ. The CDR3 region has the DNA TGCGCCAGCAGCCCTCGGGGGGCACGCACAGATACGCAGTATTTT. This encodes CASSPRGARTDTQYF.

The chain has TRBV5-4 and TRBJ1-2; 10 nucleotides agree with TRBD1. V was clipped by 2 bases and J by 6 bases; unmatched bases: 10. Germline CDR1 SGHNT, CDR2 YYREEE (reference sequence). The length of the CDR3 is 16 residues. The CDR3 reads CASSFPVTGGGDGYTF. CDR3 DNA: TGTGCCAGCAGCTTCCCCGTGACAGGGGGCGGGGATGGCTACACCTTC.

The chain employs TRBV28 and TRBJ1-2; D ambiguous. V lost 3 bases to trimming and J lost 1 base, with 21 bases between them. This CDR3 has 18 amino acids. Germline V lookup: CDR1 MDHEN, CDR2 SYDVKM. CDR3 coding DNA: TGTGCCAGCAGTTTCCCACCCACCGGGATTTCCTATAACTATGGCTACACCTTC. This gives the protein CASSFPPTGISYNYGYTF.

The V gene is TRBV9, the J gene TRBJ2-7, with 11 bases identical to TRBD2. The CDR3 has 16 residues. CDR1 is SGDLS and CDR2 is YYNGEE in the germline V gene. V gave up 0 bases and J gave up 3 bases; unmatched junction bases: 5. CDR3 sequence reads: CASSVGTSGSNYEQYF. CDR3 bases: TGTGCCAGCAGCGTAGGGACTAGCGGGTCTAACTACGAGCAGTACTTC.

V gene TRBV6-2 or TRBV6-3 combines with J gene TRBJ2-1; perhaps TRBD2 as D (7 bases). The germline gives CDR1 MNHEY, CDR2 SVGEGT. Deletions cut 4 bases from V and 4 bases from J, with 14 bases between. CDR3 size: 15 residues. CDR3 region: CASSLGGVRYNEQFF. CDR3 in DNA: TGTGCCAGCAGTTTAGGGGGGGTACGGTACAATGAGCAGTTCTTC.

The chain recombines TRBV5-5 with TRBJ1-5; maybe TRBD1 (5 bases). The CDR3 totals 15 residues. The germline V and J ends were trimmed by 4 bases and 0 bases, with 11 bases remaining between them. CDR1 is SGHKS and CDR2 is YYEKEE in the germline V gene (reference sequence). CDR3 loop: CASSRDSFSNQPQHF. CDR3 DNA: TGTGCCAGCAGCCGAGACAGTTTTAGCAATCAGCCCCAGCATTTT.

CDR3 bases: TGTGCCAGCAGCTTACTAGCGGGAGGCCGGGGTGAGCAGTTCTTC. Its translation: CASSLLAGGRGEQFF. The rearrangement links TRBV11-2 to TRBJ2-1; TRBD2 aligns across 11 bases. CDR1 and CDR2 (germline): SGHAT, FQNNGV. CDR3 length: 15 residues. V lost 2 bases, J lost 9 bases, and 6 bases stayed unmatched.